This passage covers 21 T cell receptor beta chains from one sample sequenced in a study of tumor-infiltrating lymphocytes in primary liver carcinoma. TCR beta cDNA was made from around 460 ng total RNA with a constant-region primer. Libraries for TCR beta were built through three nested multiplex PCR rounds, which together made up a slightly modified ARM-PCR procedure. The opening two PCR rounds, nine to eleven cycles each, paired TRBV1-TRBV30 forward primers with a C-beta reverse primer. TCRdb ran MiXCR on the multiplex PCR reads and lists one entry per CDR3 protein. Among 50,000 to 60,000 distinct CDR3 sequences listed, approximately 80% were seen once. DNA and RNA were both co-extracted from 20-30 mg of bulk tissue that had not been sorted. Sequenced: liver tumor tissue from sampling region 5. The subset denotes: tumor region T5, tumor centre. The receptors were sampled from a man aged 35-49 years with primary liver carcinoma and hepatitis B virus infection.

Notes on this clonotype: The junction departs from germline at one end; a sequencing error may be responsible. This chain joins TRBV6-1 and TRBJ2-1; 7 bases line up with TRBD1. This CDR3 has 16 amino acids. The germline CDR1 and CDR2 sequences are MNHNS and SASEGT. CDR3 sequence reads: CTSSERPPGQLNEQFF. The CDR3 DNA is TGTACCAGCAGTGAGAGACCCCCGGGACAGTTAAATGAGCAGTTCTTC.

The V gene is TRBV5-4, the J gene TRBJ1-2; D may be TRBD1 (5 bases). This CDR3 is built from 14 residues. Trimming stripped 6 bases from V and 0 bases from J, with 12 bases between. CDR1 and CDR2 from the germline V gene are SGHNT and YYREEE (reference sequence). CDR3 loop: CASMPGTANYGYTF. CDR3 bases: TGTGCCAGCATGCCTGGGACCGCTAACTATGGCTACACCTTC.

This clonotype was seen repeatedly, ten times or more. The chain has TRBV20-1 and TRBJ2-5, with 12 bases identical to TRBD1. The CDR3 totals 17 residues. From germline, CDR1 is DFQATT and CDR2 SNEGSKA (reference sequence). V lost 6 bases and J lost 6; bases outside the gene matches: 17. DNA of the CDR3: TGCAGTGCCCGAGTGGCCACCGGGACAGGGGGCTTGCAGACCCAGTACTTC. It encodes CSARVATGTGGLQTQYF.

To note about this clonotype: At one end, the junction sequence differs from germline, possibly due to a read error. The chain employs TRBV18 and TRBJ2-7; 7 bases match TRBD2. Germline V gene data show CDR1 as KGHSH and CDR2 as LQKENI. The CDR3 spans 13 residues. CDR3 sequence: CAGSRLAGDEQYF. The CDR3, as DNA: TGTGCCGGCTCACGACTGGCGGGAGACGAGCAGTACTTC. The variable domain in full, completed from reference TRBV18 and TRBJ2-7, reads NAGVMQNPRHLVRRRGQEARLRCSPMKGHSHVYWYRQLPEEGLKFMVYLQKENIIDESGMPKERFSAEFPKEGPSILRIQQVVRGDSAAYFCAGSRLAGDEQYFGPGTRLTVT.

About this clonotype itself: The junction departs from germline at one end; a sequencing error may be responsible. The rearrangement links TRBV11-1 to TRBJ2-2; D may be TRBD1 or TRBD2 (5 bases each). Germline CDR1 reads SGHAT; CDR2 reads FQDESV (reference sequence). The CDR3 spans 15 residues. CDR3 sequence: CTSSYTGPFSWELVF. In DNA form, the CDR3 reads TGTACCAGCAGCTATACAGGACCTTTCTCCTGGGAGCTGGTTTTT. The full variable domain, rest sourced from reference TRBV11-1 and TRBJ2-2, is EAEVAQSPRYKITEKSQAVAFWCDPISGHATLYWYRQILGQGPELLVQFQDESVVDDSQLPKDRFSAERLKGVDSTLKIQPAELGDSAMYLCTSSYTGPFSWELVFGEGSRLTVL.

Notes on this clonotype: Because the CDR3 is missing its conserved closing phenylalanine or tryptophan, this is likely a read error. CDR3 coding DNA: TGTGCCAGCAGTTACATTACTGACGTGGAGGGGGGCTGGTACGAGCAGTACATC. Translation: CASSYITDVEGGWYEQYI. The gene calls are TRBV6-2 or TRBV6-3 and TRBJ2-7; D possibly uses TRBD1 or TRBD2 (6 bases each). This CDR3 spans 18 amino acids. Trimming removed 2 bases at V and 4 bases at J, with 24 bases between. Per germline, CDR1 MNHEY and CDR2 SVGEGT.

This clonotype was detected only once. The conserved final phenylalanine or tryptophan is absent from the CDR3, which likely points to a read error. The chain joins TRBV6-1 to TRBJ2-7; 8 nucleotides agree with TRBD1. CDR1 is MNHNS and CDR2 is SASEGT in the germline V gene. The CDR3 covers 14 residues. The V segment lost 6 bases and the J segment 2 bases; nucleotides outside the gene matches: 6. The CDR3 protein is CASRTGTGPYEQYL. CDR3 sequence (DNA): TGTGCCAGCAGAACCGGGACAGGACCCTACGAGCAGTACTTA.

Note on this clonotype: The junction departs from the called germline gene at one end, perhaps through a read error. The J gene is TRBJ2-2, the V gene TRBV6-2 or TRBV6-3; tentatively, D is TRBD1 (7 bases). This CDR3 is 15 amino acids long. The germline V gene encodes CDR1 MNHEY and CDR2 SVGEGT. DNA of the CDR3: TGTGCCAGCAGACCCAGGGGGGTGAACACCGGGGAGCTGTCTTTT. Translation: CASRPRGVNTGELSF.

The CDR3 loop reads CASRGTVSEAQYF. The CDR3 DNA reads as TGTGCCAGTAGGGGGACAGTTTCCGAGGCCCAGTACTTC. This rearrangement joins TRBV6-1 to TRBJ2-5; the match to TRBD1 covers 7 bases. Trimming at V came to 9 bases and at J to 9 bases, leaving 13 bases not matched to a gene. The CDR3 totals 13 residues. Germline lookup yields CDR1 MNHNS and CDR2 SASEGT.

To note about this clonotype: The junction differs from germline at one of its ends, possibly a read error. The chain couples TRBV29-1 to TRBJ2-3; D unclear. The length of the CDR3 is 16 residues. Per the germline V gene, CDR1 is SQVTM and CDR2 is ANQGSEA. In DNA, the CDR3 is TGCAGCATCGCTGGAGTGGACGGACGTAGCATAGATACGCAATATTTT. It translates to CSIAGVDGRSIDTQYF.

Details on this clonotype: As the CDR3 is not closed by the conserved phenylalanine or tryptophan, this likely results from a read error. The genes are TRBV11-2 and TRBJ2-6; TRBD2 might be the D (5 bases). The CDR3 length is 15 residues. CDR1 is SGHAT and CDR2 is FQNNGV in the germline V gene. Trimming removed 10 bases from V and 0 bases from J, with 13 bases in between. Here the CDR3 reads CATQRPLSGANVLTL. The CDR3 DNA sequence: TGTGCCACCCAGCGGCCACTCTCTGGGGCCAACGTCCTGACTTTA.

Of note for this clonotype: Its ends do not fully match the called genes, so a read error is possible. The CDR3 region has the DNA TGTGCCAACAGTGCCGTAGCGGAATGGGTAAACAATGATCAGTTCTTC. Its protein is CANSAVAEWVNNDQFF. The V gene is TRBV14, the J gene TRBJ2-1; D may be TRBD2 (6 bases). Germline V gene sequence: CDR1 SGHDN, CDR2 FVKESK. The CDR3 sequence is 16 residues long.

To note about this clonotype: A junction end diverges from the germline sequence, so it may reflect a read error. The CDR3 reads CASSLTGRDLYKQYF. The CDR3, as DNA: TGTGCCAGCAGCTTGACGGGACGGGATCTCTACAAGCAGTACTTC. This chain links TRBV5-4 with TRBJ2-7; the D call may be TRBD1 or TRBD2 (5 bases each). The CDR3 is made up of 15 amino acids. Germline values: CDR1 SGHNT, CDR2 YYREEE (reference sequence).

Regarding this clonotype: Germline is not matched at one junction end, which may reflect a read error. V and J are TRBV4-3 and TRBJ2-3, with unresolved D. Germline V gene data show CDR1 as LGHNA and CDR2 as YSLEER. The CDR3 covers 14 residues. CDR3 DNA: TGCGCCAGCAGCCATGATCACGGCACAGTTACGCAGTATTTT. It codes for CASSHDHGTVTQYF.

As to this clonotype: Because the CDR3 is missing its conserved closing phenylalanine or tryptophan, this is likely a read error. This rearrangement joins TRBV29-1 to TRBJ2-1, with 8 bases identical to TRBD2. Germline V gene sequence: CDR1 SQVTM, CDR2 ANQGSEA. The CDR3 length is 13 residues. The junction had 10 bases not matched to a gene; V was cut back by 7 bases and J by 8 bases. CDR3 sequence reads: CSGTSRKFYEQFY. The DNA for the CDR3 is TGCAGCGGGACTAGCCGGAAGTTCTATGAGCAGTTCTAC.

This clonotype is classed as medium-sized (0.01 to 0.1%). The V call is TRBV29-1, the J call TRBJ1-5; D is undetermined. The V end was cut by 4 bases, the J end by 3 bases, with 10 bases between. This CDR3 region has 13 residues. From germline, CDR1 is SQVTM and CDR2 ANQGSEA. This CDR3 is CSVVWQNNQPQHF. The CDR3 nucleotides are TGCAGCGTTGTCTGGCAGAACAATCAGCCCCAGCATTTT. Based on the CDR3 plus reference TRBV29-1 and TRBJ1-5, the full variable domain is SAVISQKPSRDICQRGTSLTIQCQVDSQVTMMFWYRQQPGQSLTLIATANQGSEATYESGFVIDKFPISRPNLTFSTLTVSNMSPEDSSIYLCSVVWQNNQPQHFGDGTRLSIL.

This chain uses TRBV5-1 with TRBJ1-1, with D unclear. The V end lost 4 bases, the J end lost 3 bases, and 13 bases lay between the germline ends. Germline V gene data show CDR1 as SGHRS and CDR2 as YFSETQ. This CDR3 contains 14 residues. For the CDR3, the DNA is TGCGCCAGCAGCACCGCCGGTGGGCACACTGAAGCTTTCTTT. It codes for CASSTAGGHTEAFF. Full variable domain (outside the CDR3, taken from reference TRBV5-1 and TRBJ1-1): KAGVTQTPRYLIKTRGQQVTLSCSPISGHRSVSWYQQTPGQGLQFLFEYFSETQRNKGNFPGRFSGRQFSNSRSEMNVSTLELGDSALYLCASSTAGGHTEAFFGQGTRLTVV.

As regards this clonotype: One end of the junction is discordant with germline, which a read error may explain. V and J are TRBV11-2 and TRBJ2-5, with 9 nucleotides matching TRBD1. The CDR3 contains 13 residues. CDR1 is SGHAT and CDR2 is FQNNGV in the germline V gene. The CDR3 protein is CASGQGLQGAQYF. The CDR3 DNA follows: TGTGCCAGCGGACAGGGGCTGCAAGGGGCCCAATACTTC.

This clonotype showed up just a few times. A much larger clone differs by one base, so this may be a read error. The chain joins TRBV12-3 or TRBV12-4 to TRBJ2-7; D call uncertain. The V gene lost 6 bases and the J gene lost 6 bases, with 9 bases spanning the gap. The CDR3 contains 11 residues. Here the CDR3 DNA reads TGTGCCAGCAGCCGGGCATTCGAGCAGTACTTC. It specifies CASSRAFEQYF.

Comments on this clonotype: This likely comes from a read error, as the CDR3 has no conserved phenylalanine or tryptophan at its end. The rearrangement links TRBV5-1 to TRBJ2-1, with 7 nucleotides matching TRBD1. The CDR3 loop spans 15 amino acids. Trimming took 2 bases from V and 7 from J; bases not matched to a gene: 9. From germline, CDR1 is SGHRS and CDR2 YFSETQ. The CDR3 coding sequence is TGCGCCAGCAGCTTAACGCTAGGGGGCTATAATGAGCAGTTCTCC. The encoded protein is CASSLTLGGYNEQFS.

The J gene is TRBJ1-2, the V gene TRBV6-6; D is perhaps TRBD1 (6 bases). The CDR3 loop spans 15 amino acids. Germline V gene data show CDR1 as MNHNY and CDR2 as SVGAGI (reference sequence). V was shortened by 5 bases and J by 12 bases, with 25 bases between the two germline ends. The CDR3 nucleotides are TGTGCCAGCAGTCCGGGGGCAACCAAGCTCGATGACCACACCTTC. Protein: CASSPGATKLDDHTF.